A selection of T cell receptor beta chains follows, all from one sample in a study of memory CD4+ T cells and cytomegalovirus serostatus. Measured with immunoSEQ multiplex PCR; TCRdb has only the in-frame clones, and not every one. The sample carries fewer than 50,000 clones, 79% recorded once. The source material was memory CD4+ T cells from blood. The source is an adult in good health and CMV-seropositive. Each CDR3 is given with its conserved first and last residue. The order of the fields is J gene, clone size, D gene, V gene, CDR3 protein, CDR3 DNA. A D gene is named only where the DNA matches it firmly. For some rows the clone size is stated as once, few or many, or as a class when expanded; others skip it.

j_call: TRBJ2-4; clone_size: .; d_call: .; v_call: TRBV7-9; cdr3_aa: CASSPRGVAKNIQYF; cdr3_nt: TGTGCCAGCAGTCCTAGAGGGGTAGCCAAAAACATTCAGTACTTC
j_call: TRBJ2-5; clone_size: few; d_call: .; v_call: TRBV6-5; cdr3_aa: CASSYSGQKDGETQYF; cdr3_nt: TGTGCCAGCAGTTACTCCGGACAGAAGGACGGAGAGACCCAGTACTTC
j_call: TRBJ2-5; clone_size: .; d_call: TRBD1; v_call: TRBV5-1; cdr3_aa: CASSFRGQGMLETQYF; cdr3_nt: TGCGCCAGCAGCTTTAGAGGACAGGGTATGTTAGAGACCCAGTACTTC
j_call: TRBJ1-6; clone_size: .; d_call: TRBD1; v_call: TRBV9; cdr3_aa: CASSFTPGQGLSPLHF; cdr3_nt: TGTGCCAGCAGCTTCACCCCGGGACAGGGTCTTTCACCCCTCCACTTT
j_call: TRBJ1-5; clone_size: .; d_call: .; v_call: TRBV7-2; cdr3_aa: CASSEGDSNQPQHF; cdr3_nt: TGTGCCAGCAGCGAAGGTGATAGCAATCAGCCCCAGCATTTT
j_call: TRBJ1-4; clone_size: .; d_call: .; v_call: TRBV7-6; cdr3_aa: CASSLALGRGNEKLFF; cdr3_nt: TGTGCCAGCAGCTTAGCTCTTGGCAGGGGTAATGAAAAACTGTTTTTT
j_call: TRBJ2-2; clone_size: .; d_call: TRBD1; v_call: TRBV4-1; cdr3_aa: CASSQETGWNTGELFF; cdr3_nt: TGCGCCAGCAGCCAAGAGACAGGGTGGAACACCGGGGAGCTGTTTTTT
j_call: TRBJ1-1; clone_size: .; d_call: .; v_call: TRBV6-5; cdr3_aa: CASSYVGTLGAFF; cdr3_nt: TGTGCCAGCAGTTACGTTGGGACTTTGGGGGCTTTCTTT
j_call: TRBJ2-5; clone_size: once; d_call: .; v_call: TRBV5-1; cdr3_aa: CASSLGAGNQETQYF; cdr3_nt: TGCGCCAGCAGCTTGGGGGCAGGAAACCAAGAGACCCAGTACTTC
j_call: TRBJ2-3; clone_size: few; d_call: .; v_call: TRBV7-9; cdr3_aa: CASSFGTDTQYF; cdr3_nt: TGTGCCAGCAGCTTCGGCACAGATACGCAGTATTTT
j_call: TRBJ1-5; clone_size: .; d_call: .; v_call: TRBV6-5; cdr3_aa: CASSPDRNQPQHF; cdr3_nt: TGTGCCAGCAGCCCGGACCGAAATCAGCCCCAGCATTTT
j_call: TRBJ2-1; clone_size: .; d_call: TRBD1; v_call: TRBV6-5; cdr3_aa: CASRDGTGTWNEQFF; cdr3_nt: TGTGCCAGCAGGGACGGGACAGGGACGTGGAATGAGCAGTTCTTC
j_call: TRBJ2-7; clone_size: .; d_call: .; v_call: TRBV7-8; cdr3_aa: CATGPRVGYEQYF; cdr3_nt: TGTGCCACTGGCCCCAGGGTGGGCTACGAGCAGTACTTC
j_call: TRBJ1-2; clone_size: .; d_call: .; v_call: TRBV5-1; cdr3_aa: CASSLDPSQGIYGYTF; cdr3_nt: TGCGCCAGCAGCTTGGATCCCTCTCAGGGGATATATGGCTACACCTTC
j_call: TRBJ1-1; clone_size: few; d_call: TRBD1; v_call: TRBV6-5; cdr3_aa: CASRQQGAGTEAFF; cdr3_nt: TGTGCCAGCAGACAACAGGGGGCGGGGACTGAAGCTTTCTTT
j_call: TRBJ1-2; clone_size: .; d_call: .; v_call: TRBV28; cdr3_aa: CASSLSSIYGYTF; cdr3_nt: TGTGCCAGCAGTTTGTCCAGCATCTATGGCTACACCTTC
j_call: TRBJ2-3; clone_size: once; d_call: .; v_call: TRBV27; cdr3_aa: CASSLDGDTQYF; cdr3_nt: TGTGCCAGCAGTTTGGACGGCGATACGCAGTATTTT
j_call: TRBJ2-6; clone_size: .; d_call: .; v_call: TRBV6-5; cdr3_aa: CASSSPGANVLTF; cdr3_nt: TGTGCCAGCAGTTCCCCTGGGGCCAACGTCCTGACTTTC
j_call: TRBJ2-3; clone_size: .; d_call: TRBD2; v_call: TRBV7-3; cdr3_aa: CASSNSGRRDTQYF; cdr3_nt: TGTGCCAGCAGCAATAGCGGGAGAAGGGATACGCAGTATTTT
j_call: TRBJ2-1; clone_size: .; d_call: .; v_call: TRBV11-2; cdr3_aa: CASSSSHEQFF; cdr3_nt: TGTGCCAGCAGCTCTTCTCATGAGCAGTTCTTC
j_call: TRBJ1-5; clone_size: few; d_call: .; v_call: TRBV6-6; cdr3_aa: CASRPRSNQPQHF; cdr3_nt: TGTGCCAGCAGGCCCAGGAGCAATCAGCCCCAGCATTTT
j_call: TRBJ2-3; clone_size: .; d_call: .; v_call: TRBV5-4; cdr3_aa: CASSFEISGSTDTQYF; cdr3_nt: TGTGCCAGCAGCTTTGAGATCAGCGGGAGCACAGATACGCAGTATTTT
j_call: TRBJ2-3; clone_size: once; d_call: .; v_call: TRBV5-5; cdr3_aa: CASSLEWGAGDTDTQYF; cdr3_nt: TGTGCCAGCAGCTTGGAATGGGGTGCAGGGGATACAGATACGCAGTATTTT
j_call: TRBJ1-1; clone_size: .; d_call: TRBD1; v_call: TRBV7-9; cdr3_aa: CASSRRQGPGFF; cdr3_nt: TGTGCCAGCAGCCGTCGACAGGGCCCCGGTTTCTTT
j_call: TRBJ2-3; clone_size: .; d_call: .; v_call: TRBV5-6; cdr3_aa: CASSLRVTQYF; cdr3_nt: TGTGCCAGCAGCCTACGGGTAACGCAGTATTTT
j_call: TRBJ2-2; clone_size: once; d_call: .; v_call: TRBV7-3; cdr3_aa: CASSQQGRLNTGELFF; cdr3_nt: TGTGCCAGCAGCCAGCAGGGTCGATTGAACACCGGGGAGCTGTTTTTT
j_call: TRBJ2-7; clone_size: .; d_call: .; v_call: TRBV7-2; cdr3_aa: CASSLTEKRTYEQYF; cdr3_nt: TGTGCCAGCAGCCTCACAGAGAAGCGCACCTACGAGCAGTACTTC
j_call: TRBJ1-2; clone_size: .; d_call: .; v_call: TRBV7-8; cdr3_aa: CASSLSEANYGYTF; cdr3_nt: TGTGCCAGCAGCTTGTCCGAGGCTAACTATGGCTACACCTTC
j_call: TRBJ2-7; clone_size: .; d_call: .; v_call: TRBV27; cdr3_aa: CASSSEGYYEQYF; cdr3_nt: TGTGCCAGCAGTTCCGAAGGTTACTACGAGCAGTACTTC